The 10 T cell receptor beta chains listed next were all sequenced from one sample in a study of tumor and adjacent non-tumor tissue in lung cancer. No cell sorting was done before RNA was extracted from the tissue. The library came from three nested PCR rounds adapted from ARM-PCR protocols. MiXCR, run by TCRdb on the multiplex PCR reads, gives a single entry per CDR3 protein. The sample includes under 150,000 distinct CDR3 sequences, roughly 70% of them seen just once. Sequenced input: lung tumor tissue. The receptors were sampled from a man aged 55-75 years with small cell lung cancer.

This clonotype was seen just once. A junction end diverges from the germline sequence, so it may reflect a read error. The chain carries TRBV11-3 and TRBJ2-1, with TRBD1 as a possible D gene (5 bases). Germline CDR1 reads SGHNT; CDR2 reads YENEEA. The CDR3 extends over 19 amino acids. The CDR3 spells CASSLITVLEAGLYNEQSF. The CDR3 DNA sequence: TGTGCCAGCAGCTTAATAACCGTCTTAGAGGCAGGGCTCTACAATGAGCAGTCCTTC.

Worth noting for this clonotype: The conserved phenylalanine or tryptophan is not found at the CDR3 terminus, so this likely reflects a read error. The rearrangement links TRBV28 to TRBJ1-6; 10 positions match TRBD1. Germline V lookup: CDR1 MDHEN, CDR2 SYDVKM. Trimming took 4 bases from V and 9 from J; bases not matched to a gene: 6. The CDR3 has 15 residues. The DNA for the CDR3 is TGTGCCAGCAGTTCGGCGCGGGACAGGGGTTCACCCCTCCACTAT. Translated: CASSSARDRGSPLHY.

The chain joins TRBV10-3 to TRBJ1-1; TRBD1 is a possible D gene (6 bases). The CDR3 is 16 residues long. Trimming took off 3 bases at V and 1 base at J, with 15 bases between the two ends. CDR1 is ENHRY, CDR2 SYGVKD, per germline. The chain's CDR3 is CAISDIEGESNTEAFF. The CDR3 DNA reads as TGTGCCATCAGTGACATAGAGGGGGAGTCGAACACTGAAGCTTTCTTT.

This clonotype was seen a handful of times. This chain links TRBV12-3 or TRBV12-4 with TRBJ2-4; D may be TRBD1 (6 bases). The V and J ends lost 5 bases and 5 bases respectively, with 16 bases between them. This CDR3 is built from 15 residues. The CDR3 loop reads CASSHLDSIENIQYF. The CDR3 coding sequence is TGTGCCAGCAGTCACCTGGACAGTATCGAAAACATTCAGTACTTC.

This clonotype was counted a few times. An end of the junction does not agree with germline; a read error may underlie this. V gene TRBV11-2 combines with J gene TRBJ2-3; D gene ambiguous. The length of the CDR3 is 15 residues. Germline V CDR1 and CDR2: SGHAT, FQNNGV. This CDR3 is CVSSPLDGRTDTQYF. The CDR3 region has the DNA TGTGTCAGCAGCCCGCTGGACGGGCGCACAGATACGCAATATTTT.

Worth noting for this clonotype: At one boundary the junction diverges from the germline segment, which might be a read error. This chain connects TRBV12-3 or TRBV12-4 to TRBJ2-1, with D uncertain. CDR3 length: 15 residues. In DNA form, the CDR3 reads TGTGCCAGCGGTTTCCCGCGGATCCCCTACAATGAGCAGTTTTTC. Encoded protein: CASGFPRIPYNEQFF.

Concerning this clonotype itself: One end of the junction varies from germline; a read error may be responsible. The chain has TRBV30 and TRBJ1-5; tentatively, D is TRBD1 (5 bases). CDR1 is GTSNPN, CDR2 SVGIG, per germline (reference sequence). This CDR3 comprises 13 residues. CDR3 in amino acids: CAWSVAGKQPQHF. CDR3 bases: TGTGCCTGGAGTGTAGCAGGGAAACAGCCCCAGCACTTT.

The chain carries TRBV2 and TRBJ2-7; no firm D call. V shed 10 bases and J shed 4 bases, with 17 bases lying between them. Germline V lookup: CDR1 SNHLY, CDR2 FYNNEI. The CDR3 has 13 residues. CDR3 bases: TGTGCCACCGCTCACAGTCGCTCGTACGAGCAGTACTTC. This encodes CATAHSRSYEQYF.

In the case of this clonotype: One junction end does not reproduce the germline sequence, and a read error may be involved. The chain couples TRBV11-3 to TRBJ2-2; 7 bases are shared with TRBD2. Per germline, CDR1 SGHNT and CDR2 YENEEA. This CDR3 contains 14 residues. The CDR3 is CASSRDYMTGELFF. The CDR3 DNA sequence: TGTGCCAGCAGCCGGGACTATATGACCGGGGAGCTCTTTTTT. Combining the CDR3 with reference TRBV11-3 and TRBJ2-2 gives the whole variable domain EAGVVQSPRYKIIEKKQPVAFWCNPISGHNTLYWYLQNLGQGPELLIRYENEEAVDDSQLPKDRFSAERLKGVDSTLKIQPAELGDSAVYLCASSRDYMTGELFFGEGSRLTVL.

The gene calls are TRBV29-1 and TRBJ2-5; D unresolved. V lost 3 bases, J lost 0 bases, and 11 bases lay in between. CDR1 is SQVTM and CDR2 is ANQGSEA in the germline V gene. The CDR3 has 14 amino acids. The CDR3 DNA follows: TGCAGCGTTGAGTTTCTTTCTCACCAAGAGACCCAGTACTTC. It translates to CSVEFLSHQETQYF.